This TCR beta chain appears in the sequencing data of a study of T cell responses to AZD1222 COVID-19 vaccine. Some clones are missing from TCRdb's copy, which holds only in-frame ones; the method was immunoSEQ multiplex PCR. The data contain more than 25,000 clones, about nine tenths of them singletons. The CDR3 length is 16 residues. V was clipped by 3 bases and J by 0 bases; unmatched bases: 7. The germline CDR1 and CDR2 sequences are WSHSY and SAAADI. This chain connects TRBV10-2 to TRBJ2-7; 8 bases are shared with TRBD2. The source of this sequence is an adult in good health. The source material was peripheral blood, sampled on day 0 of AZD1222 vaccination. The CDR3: CASSDLGRGNSYEQYF. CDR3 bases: TGCGCCAGCAGTGACCTCGGGAGGGGAAACTCCTACGAGCAGTACTTC.